A single sample is the source of the 21 T cell receptor beta chains below, sequenced in a study of cytomegalovirus exposure and HLA in healthy donors. PCR involved 60 Vbeta and 13 Jbeta primers. Repertoires were generated with immunoSEQ multiplex PCR, while TCRdb's copy carries only in-frame clones and drops some. The repertoire holds 280,000 or so clones, with around 90% as singletons. The material sequenced was PBMCs. The source is a woman younger than 35 in good health and CMV-seronegative.

The J gene is TRBJ1-4, the V gene TRBV19; 10 nucleotides agree with TRBD1. The germline V gene has CDR1 LNHDA and CDR2 SQIVND (reference sequence). With 5 bases clipped from V and 5 bases from J, the junction kept 5 bases outside the gene matches. This CDR3 is built from 15 residues. CDR3 protein: CASSARTGGNEKLFF. The CDR3 coding sequence is TGTGCCAGTAGTGCCCGGACAGGGGGGAATGAAAAACTGTTTTTT.

The genes are TRBV6-4 and TRBJ1-1, with 8 bases lining up with TRBD1. The CDR3 loop spans 14 amino acids. V was clipped by 6 bases and J by 1 base; unmatched bases: 4. Germline CDR1 and CDR2: MRHNA and SNTAGT. The CDR3: CASSPGQENTEAFF. The CDR3 nucleotides read TGTGCCAGCAGCCCGGGACAGGAGAACACTGAAGCTTTCTTT.

This chain joins TRBV7-9 and TRBJ1-5, with 7 bases that match TRBD1. This CDR3 spans 16 amino acids. The ends lost 5 bases at V and 0 bases at J; junction bases unmatched: 7. The germline CDR1 and CDR2 sequences are SEHNR and FQNEAQ (reference sequence). The CDR3 bases are TGTGCCAGCAGCGGCCCGGGACAGTTTAGCAATCAGCCCCAGCATTTT. It encodes CASSGPGQFSNQPQHF.

The chain carries TRBV2 and TRBJ2-3; 7 bases align to TRBD1. Germline CDR1 is SNHLY and CDR2 is FYNNEI. The CDR3 is made up of 14 amino acids. Trimming at V came to 10 bases and at J to 1 base, leaving 8 bases not matched to a gene. CDR3 nucleotide sequence: TGTGCCACGAACAGGGGAATCGGCACAGATACGCAGTATTTT. Translation gives CATNRGIGTDTQYF. The whole variable domain, filled in from reference TRBV2 and TRBJ2-3, reads EPEVTQTPSHQVTQMGQEVILRCVPISNHLYFYWYRQILGQKVEFLVSFYNNEISEKSEIFDDQFSVERPDGSNFTLKIRSTKLEDSAMYFCATNRGIGTDTQYFGPGTRLTVL.

The chain uses TRBV18 and TRBJ1-3; no firm D call. The CDR3 spans 14 residues. V was cut by 4 bases and J by 5 bases, with 12 bases left in between. CDR1 KGHSH and CDR2 LQKENI come from the germline V gene. In DNA form, the CDR3 reads TGTGCCAGCTCACGACAAACAGAGAGAAACACCATATATTTT. Its protein is CASSRQTERNTIYF.

The V call is TRBV4-2, the J call TRBJ2-7; the D gene is possibly TRBD2 (7 bases). The CDR3 sequence is 16 residues long. The V gene lost 4 bases and the J gene lost 1 base, with 17 bases spanning the gap. Germline CDR1 LGHNA, CDR2 YNFKEQ. This chain's CDR3 is CASSRPGGQGSYEQYF. The CDR3 DNA is TGTGCCAGCAGCCGCCCCGGGGGGCAGGGGTCCTACGAGCAGTACTTC.

J is TRBJ2-5 and V is TRBV7-9; D may be TRBD2 (5 bases). This CDR3 is built from 11 residues. Germline V gene data show CDR1 as SEHNR and CDR2 as FQNEAQ (reference sequence). With 7 bases removed from V and 4 bases from J, the gap between germline ends came to 7 bases. The CDR3 reads CASTSGETQYF. The CDR3 nucleotides are TGTGCCAGCACCAGCGGAGAGACCCAGTACTTC.

The chain employs TRBV10-2 and TRBJ2-1; maybe TRBD2 (6 bases). V was shortened by 4 bases and J by 0 bases, with 13 bases between the two germline ends. CDR1 and CDR2 (germline): WSHSY, SAAADI. The CDR3 loop spans 16 amino acids. The CDR3 region is CASSVPDYFSYNEQFF. In DNA form, the CDR3 reads TGCGCCAGCAGTGTACCGGACTACTTCTCCTACAATGAGCAGTTCTTC.

The chain uses TRBV6-6 and TRBJ1-4, with D possibly matching TRBD1 (5 bases). The germline V gene has CDR1 MNHNY and CDR2 SVGAGI (reference sequence). The CDR3 sequence is 16 residues long. V lost 4 bases and J 0 bases, leaving 12 bases between the germline ends. CDR3 amino acids: CASSSDIYPTNEKLFF. CDR3 sequence (DNA): TGTGCCAGCAGTTCGGACATCTATCCAACTAATGAAAAACTGTTTTTT.

J is TRBJ2-1 and V is TRBV7-3; 7 positions match TRBD1. With V trimmed by 3 bases and J by 5 bases, 4 bases remained unmatched. The CDR3 sequence is 14 residues long. Germline loops: CDR1 SGHTA, CDR2 FQGTGA. Written as DNA, the CDR3 is TGTGCCAGCAGCTTGACAGGGTCGAACAATGAGCAGTTCTTC. Protein sequence: CASSLTGSNNEQFF.

The chain is built from TRBV4-1 and TRBJ2-7, with D tentatively TRBD2 (5 bases). The CDR3 has 14 amino acids. Trimming left V 0 bases short and J 1 base short, with 7 bases between. From germline, CDR1 is MGHRA and CDR2 YSYEKL. The CDR3 sequence is CASSQDPGSYEQYF. The CDR3 nucleotides read TGCGCCAGCAGCCAAGATCCGGGGTCCTACGAGCAGTACTTC.

This clone was seen a few times. The chain couples TRBV18 to TRBJ1-1, with TRBD1 matching over 7 bases. Trimming cost V 4 bases and J 5 bases; bases outside gene matches: 13. The CDR3 is 16 residues long. Germline V lookup: CDR1 KGHSH, CDR2 LQKENI. The CDR3 protein is CASSQQGGRTETEAFF. The CDR3 coding sequence is TGTGCCAGCTCACAGCAGGGGGGCAGAACGGAGACTGAAGCTTTCTTT. The variable domain in full, completed from reference TRBV18 and TRBJ1-1, reads NAGVMQNPRHLVRRRGQEARLRCSPMKGHSHVYWYRQLPEEGLKFMVYLQKENIIDESGMPKERFSAEFPKEGPSILRIQQVVRGDSAAYFCASSQQGGRTETEAFFGQGTRLTVV.

The chain uses TRBV5-1 and TRBJ2-7; 8 bases align to TRBD2. This CDR3 contains 17 residues. V lost 4 bases to trimming and J lost 5 bases; unmatched junction nucleotides: 17. Germline CDR1 and CDR2: SGHRS and YFSETQ. This chain's CDR3 is CASSPGCPGGARDEQYF. CDR3 bases: TGCGCCAGCAGCCCCGGATGCCCGGGGGGGGCGCGGGACGAGCAGTACTTC.

This rearrangement joins TRBV28 to TRBJ1-2; 7 nucleotides agree with TRBD1. Germline values: CDR1 MDHEN, CDR2 SYDVKM. This CDR3 contains 13 residues. Trimming at V came to 7 bases and at J to 3 bases, leaving 5 bases not matched to a gene. This CDR3 is CASIDGTDYGYTF. The CDR3 DNA is TGTGCCAGCATCGACGGGACAGACTATGGCTACACCTTC.

This clone was detected only a few times. The rearrangement joins TRBV18 to TRBJ1-1; 9 bases align to TRBD1. Germline values: CDR1 KGHSH, CDR2 LQKENI. The CDR3 runs 14 residues. The V and J ends lost 3 bases and 9 bases, in that order; junction bases with no gene match: 8. CDR3 in amino acids: CASSPGTGSGKAFF. The CDR3 DNA is TGTGCCAGCTCACCCGGGACAGGGTCGGGCAAAGCTTTCTTT.

The chain joins TRBV4-1 to TRBJ1-2; D is possibly TRBD1 (5 bases). The V end lost 4 bases, the J end lost 3 bases, and 18 bases lay between the germline ends. CDR1 is MGHRA and CDR2 is YSYEKL in the germline V gene. There are 16 residues in the CDR3. CDR3 in amino acids: CASSPNNLRADYGYTF. CDR3 bases: TGCGCCAGCAGCCCAAACAACCTCAGGGCCGACTATGGCTACACCTTC.

The chain joins TRBV9 to TRBJ2-3; 10 bases align to TRBD2. V lost 6 bases, J lost 5 bases, and 6 bases stayed unmatched. There are 14 residues in the CDR3. Per germline, CDR1 SGDLS and CDR2 YYNGEE. CDR3 residues: CASTRTSGRDTQYF. The DNA of the CDR3 is TGTGCCAGCACCCGGACTAGCGGCAGAGATACGCAGTATTTT. The complete variable domain, with remaining parts taken from reference TRBV9 and TRBJ2-3, reads DSGVTQTPKHLITATGQRVTLRCSPRSGDLSVYWYQQSLDQGLQFLIQYYNGEERAKGNILERFSAQQFPDLHSELNLSSLELGDSALYFCASTRTSGRDTQYFGPGTRLTVL.

This clone was counted a single time. The chain's CDR3 is CASSPLWGANYGYTF. The CDR3 DNA reads as TGTGCCAGCAGTCCCCTTTGGGGGGCTAACTATGGCTACACCTTC. The chain uses TRBV27 and TRBJ1-2; tentative D call: TRBD1 (5 bases). Germline lookup yields CDR1 MNHEY and CDR2 SMNVEV (reference sequence). With 5 bases removed from V and 0 bases from J, the gap between germline ends came to 13 bases. The CDR3 is 15 amino acids.

This clone was seen a single time. The V call is TRBV19, the J call TRBJ1-5, with a tentative D call TRBD1 (5 bases). V lost 3 bases and J lost 9, with 15 bases in between. There are 14 residues in the CDR3. Germline loops: CDR1 LNHDA, CDR2 SQIVND (reference sequence). This CDR3 reads CASSMEGLGRPQHF. The CDR3 bases are TGTGCCAGTAGTATGGAGGGGCTCGGGAGGCCCCAGCATTTT. The entire variable domain, with the rest obtained from reference TRBV19 and TRBJ1-5, is as follows: DGGITQSPKYLFRKEGQNVTLSCEQNLNHDAMYWYRQDPGQGLRLIYYSQIVNDFQKGDIAEGYSVSREKKESFPLTVTSAQKNPTAFYLCASSMEGLGRPQHFGDGTRLSIL.

The chain uses TRBV10-2 and TRBJ1-1; TRBD1 might be the D (6 bases). V lost 8 bases to trimming and J lost 1 base, with 11 bases between them. Germline V lookup: CDR1 WSHSY, CDR2 SAAADI. The CDR3 is 13 residues long. The CDR3: CASRRQENTEAFF. The CDR3 DNA reads TGCGCCAGCCGACGACAGGAGAACACTGAAGCTTTCTTT.

The rearrangement uses TRBV27 and TRBJ2-7, with TRBD1 matching 9 bases. The germline gives CDR1 MNHEY, CDR2 SMNVEV (reference sequence). CDR3 length: 14 residues. J lost 1 base, V lost 6 bases, and 4 bases had no gene match. This CDR3 reads CASRAGTGSYEQYF. CDR3 coding DNA: TGTGCCAGCAGGGCCGGGACAGGGTCCTACGAGCAGTACTTC.